Presented here are 7 T cell receptor beta chains from one specimen sequenced in a study of blood T cells in healthy people across ages. With a J-beta primer mix and a sample-barcoded 5' primer, a second PCR ran 7 to 11 cycles. One entry per CDR3 protein results from TCRdb running MiXCR on the 5' RACE reads. Among about a million distinct CDR3 sequences, 35% to 40% were seen once, and the ten largest hold around 13%. The sequenced sample consisted of blood. The receptor source for this set is a man younger than 35 in good health.

Only a few counts were recorded for this clonotype. This chain uses TRBV6-6 with TRBJ2-7; D perhaps matches TRBD1 (5 bases). CDR1 is MNHNY, CDR2 SVGAGI, per germline (reference sequence). Trimming shortened V by 2 bases and J by 5 bases, and 16 bases separated the two germline ends. CDR3 size: 15 residues. CDR3: CASSYGRQGTDEQYF. The CDR3 region has the DNA TGTGCCAGCAGTTACGGACGGCAGGGTACCGACGAGCAGTACTTC.

V gene TRBV5-1 combines with J gene TRBJ2-5, with D possibly matching TRBD1 (5 bases). Trimming pared 4 bases from V and 11 bases from J, leaving 15 bases between. The V gene's germline CDR1 is SGHRS and CDR2 YFSETQ. This CDR3 contains 12 residues. The CDR3 loop is CASSPMGHEQYF. The CDR3 DNA reads as TGCGCCAGCAGCCCGATGGGGCATGAGCAGTACTTC. Full variable domain (missing parts from reference TRBV5-1 and TRBJ2-5): KAGVTQTPRYLIKTRGQQVTLSCSPISGHRSVSWYQQTPGQGLQFLFEYFSETQRNKGNFPGRFSGRQFSNSRSEMNVSTLELGDSALYLCASSPMGHEQYFGPGTRLLVL.

V gene TRBV20-1 combines with J gene TRBJ1-2; D is uncertain. V lost 5 bases and J 7 bases, leaving 11 bases between the germline ends. This CDR3 is 11 amino acids long. Germline lookup yields CDR1 DFQATT and CDR2 SNEGSKA (reference sequence). This CDR3 is CSAHGSTGYTF. CDR3 coding DNA: TGCAGTGCTCACGGATCAACTGGCTACACCTTC.

There are a few counts of this clonotype. The rearrangement links TRBV7-9 to TRBJ1-4, with D unresolved. Germline loops: CDR1 SEHNR, CDR2 FQNEAQ (reference sequence). V was clipped by 5 bases and J by 0 bases, with 13 bases between them. The CDR3 is 16 amino acids. CDR3 amino acids: CASSLVSWATNEKLFF. In DNA, the CDR3 is TGTGCCAGCAGCCTCGTCTCGTGGGCAACTAATGAAAAACTGTTTTTT.

In its sample, this clonotype was seen a few times. The chain uses TRBV20-1 and TRBJ1-5; D is unresolved. From germline, CDR1 is DFQATT and CDR2 SNEGSKA (reference sequence). The V end lost 1 base, the J end lost 6 bases, and 7 bases lay between the germline ends. The CDR3 consists of 12 residues. CDR3 region: CSARVGSQPQHF. The DNA of the CDR3 is TGCAGTGCTAGAGTGGGGAGTCAGCCCCAGCATTTT.

The V gene is TRBV9, the J gene TRBJ1-1; D is uncertain. Trimming shortened V by 3 bases and J by 1 base, and 16 bases separated the two germline ends. CDR3 length: 16 residues. CDR1 is SGDLS and CDR2 is YYNGEE in the germline V gene. The CDR3 DNA is TGTGCCAGCAGCGCCAACGGGCACCGGAGGAACACTGAAGCTTTCTTT. Translating gives CASSANGHRRNTEAFF.

The CDR3 region has the DNA TGTGCCAGCAGCCAGATTCTAAGGGCCACAGGACTCTCTGGGGCCAACGTCCTGACTTTC. Its translation is CASSQILRATGLSGANVLTF. The rearrangement links TRBV7-9 to TRBJ2-6; D possibly matches TRBD1 or TRBD2 (5 bases each). There are 20 residues in the CDR3. Germline loops: CDR1 SEHNR, CDR2 FQNEAQ (reference sequence). With 5 bases removed from V and 0 bases from J, the gap between germline ends came to 23 bases.